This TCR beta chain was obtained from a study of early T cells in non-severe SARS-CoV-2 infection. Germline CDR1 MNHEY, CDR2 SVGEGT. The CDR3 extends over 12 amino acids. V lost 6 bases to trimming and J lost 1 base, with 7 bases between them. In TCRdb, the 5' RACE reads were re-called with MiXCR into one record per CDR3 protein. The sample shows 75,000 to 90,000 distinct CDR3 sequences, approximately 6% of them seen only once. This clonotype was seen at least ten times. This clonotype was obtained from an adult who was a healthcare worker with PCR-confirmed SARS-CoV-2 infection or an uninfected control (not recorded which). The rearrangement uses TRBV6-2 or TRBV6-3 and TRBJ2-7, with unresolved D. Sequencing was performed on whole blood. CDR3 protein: CASRPGSYEQYF. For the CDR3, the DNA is TGTGCCAGCAGGCCTGGATCCTACGAGCAGTACTTC.